The 14 T cell receptor beta chains presented below share a single source sample, sequenced in a study of blood T cell repertoires in COVID-19. Sequencing used immunoSEQ multiplex PCR; TCRdb keeps in-frame clones, though not all of them. The sample carries roughly 250,000 clones, 80% to 90% recorded once. Material for sequencing was peripheral blood. The receptors were gathered from a woman aged 40 to 50 with acute or convalescent COVID-19.

The chain carries TRBV9 and TRBJ2-1; 9 nucleotides line up with TRBD1. The V and J ends lost 0 bases and 4 bases, in that order; junction bases with no gene match: 2. This CDR3 comprises 15 residues. Germline V gives CDR1 SGDLS, CDR2 YYNGEE. The DNA of the CDR3 is TGTGCCAGCAGCGTAGTGGGACAGGGTTACAATGAGCAGTTCTTC. The encoded protein is CASSVVGQGYNEQFF.

Only a few counts were recorded for this clone. V and J are TRBV24-1 and TRBJ2-5; 7 bases fit TRBD1. Germline V lookup: CDR1 KGHDR, CDR2 SFDVKD. CDR3 length: 15 amino acids. V lost 3 bases to trimming and J lost 5 bases; unmatched junction nucleotides: 8. The CDR3 sequence: CATSDPTGVPETQYF. CDR3 DNA: TGTGCCACCAGTGATCCCACAGGGGTTCCGGAGACCCAGTACTTC.

This chain connects TRBV10-2 to TRBJ2-1, with D maybe TRBD2 (6 bases). Germline values: CDR1 WSHSY, CDR2 SAAADI. Deletions cut 10 bases from V and 8 bases from J, with 18 bases between. The CDR3 is 13 amino acids. The CDR3 loop is CATVALSGHEQFF. The CDR3 coding sequence is TGCGCCACCGTAGCCCTTAGCGGTCATGAGCAGTTCTTC.

This clone was found once. The rearrangement joins TRBV14 to TRBJ2-1; 7 bases agree with TRBD2. The trim removed 0 bases at V and 10 bases at J, leaving 9 bases unmatched. Germline CDR1 and CDR2: SGHDN and FVKESK. This CDR3 is 15 amino acids long. The CDR3 DNA is TGTGCCAGCAGCCAAGATTGGCCTAGCGGCGGGGAGCAGTTCTTC. As protein: CASSQDWPSGGEQFF.

The V gene is TRBV7-8, the J gene TRBJ1-4; D is unresolved. V lost 6 bases and J lost 7, with 9 bases in between. CDR1 is SGHVS and CDR2 is FQNEAQ in the germline V gene. The CDR3 is 12 amino acids. CDR3 region: CASSPAPEKLFF. CDR3 coding DNA: TGTGCCAGCAGTCCCGCGCCTGAAAAACTGTTTTTT.

V and J are TRBV10-3 and TRBJ1-1, with a possible D match to TRBD1 (6 bases). This CDR3 is built from 15 residues. The ends were cut back, 5 bases at V and 0 bases at J, with 13 bases in the middle. Germline V gives CDR1 ENHRY, CDR2 SYGVKD. Here the CDR3 DNA reads TGTGCCATCAGTCCAGTGGACAGACTGAACACTGAAGCTTTCTTT. Its protein is CAISPVDRLNTEAFF.

The chain uses TRBV12-3 or TRBV12-4 and TRBJ1-4; D not resolved. The V gene lost 7 bases and the J gene lost 7 bases, with 7 bases spanning the gap. The CDR3 sequence is 11 residues long. The DNA of the CDR3 is TGTGCCAGCACAAGAGCTGAAAAACTGTTTTTT. This gives the protein CASTRAEKLFF.

The sample holds a few counts of this clone. The V gene is TRBV5-8, the J gene TRBJ1-1; TRBD1 aligns across 7 bases. In germline, CDR1 is SGHTS, CDR2 YDEGEE. The CDR3 is made up of 17 amino acids. Losses at the gene ends were 4 bases for V and 0 bases for J; bases not matched to a gene: 12. DNA for the CDR3: TGTGCCAGCAGCCTAAGTTTCGGACAGGCCCTGAACACTGAAGCTTTCTTT. Its protein is CASSLSFGQALNTEAFF.

The rearrangement links TRBV5-4 to TRBJ1-2; D may be TRBD1 (6 bases). Trimming shortened V by 0 bases and J by 6 bases, and 9 bases separated the two germline ends. The CDR3 runs to 13 residues. Germline assignment: CDR1 SGHNT and CDR2 YYREEE (reference sequence). CDR3 nucleotide sequence: TGTGCCAGCAGCTTGGACAGGGATCATGGCTACACCTTC. Its translation is CASSLDRDHGYTF.

The chain carries TRBV4-2 and TRBJ1-1; the D is unclear. This CDR3 contains 14 residues. Trimming shortened V by 5 bases and J by 5 bases, and 15 bases separated the two germline ends. Germline V lookup: CDR1 LGHNA, CDR2 YNFKEQ. The CDR3 is CASSTQTSGTEAFF. CDR3 DNA sequence: TGTGCCAGCAGCACCCAGACCTCGGGGACTGAAGCTTTCTTT.

V is TRBV11-2 and J is TRBJ1-5; D gene unclear. Germline assignment: CDR1 SGHAT and CDR2 FQNNGV. This CDR3 is built from 13 residues. With 0 bases removed from V and 3 bases from J, the gap between germline ends came to 3 bases. DNA for the CDR3: TGTGCCAGCAGCTTAGAATACAATCAGCCCCAGCATTTT. Translation gives CASSLEYNQPQHF.

The chain is built from TRBV10-2 and TRBJ2-1; 16 bases are a match to TRBD2. V trimming: 3 bases; J trimming: 6 bases; junction bases outside the gene matches: 11. In germline, CDR1 is WSHSY, CDR2 SAAADI. The CDR3 covers 19 residues. DNA of the CDR3: TGCGCCAGCAGTGAAGGGACTAGCGGGGGGGCCTACTACTCCAATGAGCAGTTCTTC. It encodes CASSEGTSGGAYYSNEQFF.

The chain couples TRBV6-5 to TRBJ2-3, with 7 nucleotides matching TRBD1. Germline V lookup: CDR1 MNHEY, CDR2 SVGAGI. Trimming removed 7 bases from V and 0 bases from J; junction bases left unmatched: 7. This CDR3 is 15 amino acids long. The CDR3 DNA reads TGTGCCAGCATCCAGACGACAGGGAGCACAGATACGCAGTATTTT. This gives the protein CASIQTTGSTDTQYF.

The rearrangement links TRBV6-5 to TRBJ1-5, with 7 bases lining up with TRBD1. The CDR3 runs 15 residues. Looked up from germline, CDR1 is MNHEY and CDR2 is SVGAGI. The ends lost 6 bases at V and 2 bases at J; junction bases unmatched: 7. CDR3 sequence: CASRGQRYGNQPQHF. In nucleotides, the CDR3 is TGTGCCAGCAGGGGACAGAGGTATGGCAATCAGCCCCAGCATTTT.